The 30 T cell receptor beta chains in this list originate from one sample, sequenced in a study of technical replicates of blood from a few donors. Repertoires were generated with immunoSEQ multiplex PCR, while TCRdb's copy carries only in-frame clones and drops some. The sample includes tens of thousands of clones, around 87% of them seen just once. Sequencing input: PBMCs. These receptors all come from a human donor in good health. Some clones in this sample may be carry-over from other donors' samples.

DNA of the CDR3: TGTGCCAGCAGCTTACTAGCGGGAGGGACCCAGTACTTC. Translated, it gives CASSLLAGGTQYF. This chain joins TRBV7-3 and TRBJ2-5; 11 nucleotides match TRBD2. The germline CDR1 and CDR2 sequences are SGHTA and FQGTGA. V lost 2 bases to trimming and J lost 7 bases; unmatched junction nucleotides: 0. The CDR3 extends over 13 amino acids.

The chain recombines TRBV11-1 with TRBJ2-2; D might be TRBD2 (7 bases). The CDR3 length is 15 residues. Germline V gene sequence: CDR1 SGHAT, CDR2 FQDESV (reference sequence). The V gene lost 3 bases and the J gene lost 1 base, with 9 bases spanning the gap. The chain's CDR3 is CASSLRGGNTGELFF. In DNA form, the CDR3 reads TGTGCCAGCAGCTTGAGGGGGGGGAACACCGGGGAGCTGTTTTTT.

The chain has TRBV4-2 and TRBJ2-5; a weak D match, TRBD2 (5 bases). Germline lookup yields CDR1 LGHNA and CDR2 YNFKEQ. The CDR3 loop spans 14 amino acids. Between the trimmed V and J ends, which lost 1 base and 1 base, there was a span of 7 bases. The CDR3 sequence: CASSQAGTQETQYF. CDR3 DNA sequence: TGTGCCAGCAGCCAAGCGGGAACCCAAGAGACCCAGTACTTC.

The chain has TRBV27 and TRBJ1-3; D gene ambiguous. Germline V lookup: CDR1 MNHEY, CDR2 SMNVEV (reference sequence). The CDR3 has 14 residues. The CDR3 sequence is CAGSWAIRGNTIYF. CDR3 DNA: TGTGCTGGATCCTGGGCAATCCGTGGAAACACCATATATTTT.

The chain links TRBV4-3 to TRBJ1-1; D is unresolved. This CDR3 region has 15 residues. Trimming removed 0 bases at V and 0 bases at J, with 8 bases between. Germline CDR1 and CDR2: LGHNA and YSLEER. The CDR3 DNA sequence: TGCGCCAGCAGCCAAGATAGCACCTTGAACACTGAAGCTTTCTTT. Amino acid sequence: CASSQDSTLNTEAFF.

The chain employs TRBV7-9 and TRBJ2-4; the D is unclear. Germline V gene lookup returns CDR1 SEHNR and CDR2 FQNEAQ (reference sequence). V lost 1 base to trimming and J lost 0 bases, with 7 bases between them. This CDR3 spans 15 amino acids. The CDR3 sequence is CASSLDHLAKNIQYF. The DNA of the CDR3 is TGTGCCAGCAGCTTAGATCATTTAGCCAAAAACATTCAGTACTTC.

As DNA, the CDR3 is TGTGCCAGCAGAACAGGACAGGGCAGGGTGTGGCTGTTTTTT. It encodes CASRTGQGRVWLFF. V is TRBV2 and J is TRBJ2-2; TRBD1 aligns across 8 bases. There are 14 residues in the CDR3. Germline CDR1 is SNHLY and CDR2 is FYNNEI. V lost 6 bases, J lost 13 bases, and 13 bases stayed unmatched. The full variable domain, with the rest looked up from reference TRBV2 and TRBJ2-2, is EPEVTQTPSHQVTQMGQEVILRCVPISNHLYFYWYRQILGQKVEFLVSFYNNEISEKSEIFDDQFSVERPDGSNFTLKIRSTKLEDSAMYFCASRTGQGRVWLFFGEGSRLTVL.

The V gene is TRBV19, the J gene TRBJ1-2; D is ambiguous. Trimming took off 4 bases at V and 7 bases at J, with 7 bases between the two ends. In germline, CDR1 is LNHDA, CDR2 SQIVND (reference sequence). The CDR3 extends over 11 amino acids. The CDR3 here is CASSKTGGYTF. The CDR3 DNA follows: TGTGCCAGTAGTAAGACTGGTGGCTACACCTTC. The variable domain in full, with the rest retrieved from reference TRBV19 and TRBJ1-2, is DGGITQSPKYLFRKEGQNVTLSCEQNLNHDAMYWYRQDPGQGLRLIYYSQIVNDFQKGDIAEGYSVSREKKESFPLTVTSAQKNPTAFYLCASSKTGGYTFGSGTRLTVV.

The chain joins TRBV7-9 to TRBJ2-1, with TRBD1 matching over 9 bases. Germline CDR1 is SEHNR and CDR2 is FQNEAQ (reference sequence). CDR3 length equals 14 residues. With 5 bases clipped from V and 6 bases from J, the junction kept 5 bases outside the gene matches. CDR3 in DNA: TGTGCCAGCAGCCACCGGGACAGGGCCAATGAGCAGTTCTTC. This sequence encodes CASSHRDRANEQFF.

The V gene is TRBV7-3, the J gene TRBJ1-1, with 9 bases aligning to TRBD1. CDR1 SGHTA and CDR2 FQGTGA come from the germline V gene. J lost 1 base, V lost 0 bases, and 6 bases had no gene match. The CDR3 is made up of 17 amino acids. This CDR3 reads CASSLTGTGFRNTEAFF. DNA for the CDR3: TGTGCCAGCAGCTTAACTGGGACAGGGTTCAGGAACACTGAAGCTTTCTTT.

This clone appeared once. The chain employs TRBV7-2 and TRBJ2-3, with 8 bases identical to TRBD1. The CDR3 length is 14 residues. The V and J ends lost 5 bases and 1 base, in that order; junction bases with no gene match: 2. The V gene's germline CDR1 is SGHTA and CDR2 FQGNSA. The CDR3 here is CASSPDRGTDTQYF. The CDR3 DNA is TGTGCCAGCAGCCCGGACAGGGGCACAGATACGCAGTATTTT. Full variable domain (rest looked up from reference TRBV7-2 and TRBJ2-3): GAGVSQSPSNKVTEKGKDVELRCDPISGHTALYWYRQSLGQGLEFLIYFQGNSAPDKSGLPSDRFSAERTGGSVSTLTIQRTQQEDSAVYLCASSPDRGTDTQYFGPGTRLTVL.

The V gene is TRBV21-1, the J gene TRBJ1-2; TRBD1 reflects the table's D call only, with no check against the DNA. TRBV21-1 corresponds to a pseudogene. The CDR3 runs 15 residues. The DNA of the CDR3 is TGTGCCAGCAGCAAAGGGGCAGGCCGTGACTATGGCTACACCTTC. Its protein is CASSKGAGRDYGYTF.

The chain recombines TRBV10-3 with TRBJ2-7, with D maybe TRBD2 (6 bases). Germline V gene sequence: CDR1 ENHRY, CDR2 SYGVKD. Trimming took 7 bases from V and 4 from J, leaving 11 bases between them. This CDR3 is built from 12 residues. The DNA for the CDR3 is TGTGCCATCACGACTAGTTCTTACGAGCAGTACTTC. Its protein is CAITTSSYEQYF.

The chain is built from TRBV18 and TRBJ2-7; 7 bases agree with TRBD1. The CDR3 consists of 16 residues. J lost 3 bases, V lost 3 bases, and 11 bases had no gene match. Germline V gives CDR1 KGHSH, CDR2 LQKENI. The CDR3 nucleotides are TGTGCCAGCTCACCCAAGGGGGCGCCCATACTCTACGAGCAGTACTTC. Translating it yields CASSPKGAPILYEQYF.

The chain recombines TRBV9 with TRBJ2-5; perhaps TRBD2 as D (5 bases). CDR1 SGDLS and CDR2 YYNGEE come from the germline V gene. Trimming pared 4 bases from V and 4 bases from J, leaving 20 bases between. The CDR3 loop spans 16 amino acids. CDR3 bases: TGTGCCAGCAGCTCCCGGACCCCGGGGAGAGGAGAGACCCAGTACTTC. Its protein product is CASSSRTPGRGETQYF.

CDR3 amino acids: CASSLGGTAYEQYF. In DNA, the CDR3 is TGTGCCAGCAGCTTAGGCGGGACAGCCTACGAGCAGTACTTC. The V gene is TRBV7-2, the J gene TRBJ2-7, with D possibly being TRBD1 (7 bases). Germline assignment: CDR1 SGHTA and CDR2 FQGNSA. V gave up 1 base and J gave up 2 bases, with 9 bases separating them. The CDR3 consists of 14 residues.

This rearrangement joins TRBV6-1 to TRBJ2-1, with TRBD1 as a possible D gene (6 bases). The CDR3 covers 17 residues. Germline assignment: CDR1 MNHNS and CDR2 SASEGT. The V gene lost 3 bases and the J gene lost 0 bases, with 15 bases spanning the gap. The CDR3 region is CASSEGVGALSYNEQFF. Written as DNA, the CDR3 is TGTGCCAGCAGTGAGGGAGTGGGGGCCCTCTCCTACAATGAGCAGTTCTTC.

The chain joins TRBV6-4 to TRBJ2-1, with D uncertain. This CDR3 is 11 amino acids long. The germline V and J ends were trimmed by 4 bases and 12 bases, with 10 bases remaining between them. Germline CDR1 and CDR2: MRHNA and SNTAGT. CDR3 in amino acids: CASSAGSGQFF. The CDR3 coding sequence is TGTGCCAGCAGTGCAGGCTCTGGGCAGTTCTTC.

The CDR3 loop is CASSQDPGGVNQPQHF. The CDR3 nucleotides read TGCGCCAGCAGCCAAGACCCGGGGGGCGTCAATCAGCCCCAGCATTTT. This chain connects TRBV4-3 to TRBJ1-5; tentative D call: TRBD1 (6 bases). The CDR3 is 16 residues long. V was cut by 0 bases and J by 3 bases, with 12 bases left in between. Germline V gene data show CDR1 as LGHNA and CDR2 as YSLEER.

The CDR3 DNA reads as TGTGCCAGCAGCCGGGACAGGGGGACAGATACGCAGTATTTT. Protein: CASSRDRGTDTQYF. The chain joins TRBV7-8 to TRBJ2-3; 11 bases match TRBD1. CDR1 SGHVS and CDR2 FQNEAQ come from the germline V gene. This CDR3 comprises 14 residues. The V segment lost 5 bases and the J segment 3 bases; nucleotides outside the gene matches: 1.

V and J are TRBV7-3 and TRBJ2-3; 9 bases align to TRBD2. Germline V CDR1 and CDR2: SGHTA, FQGTGA. V dropped 2 bases and J dropped 1; count of bases not matched to a gene: 4. This CDR3 has 16 residues. The CDR3 DNA reads TGTGCCAGCAGCTTAGTAGCGGGAGCTCGCACAGATACGCAGTATTTT. Its translation: CASSLVAGARTDTQYF.

V and J are TRBV6-1 and TRBJ2-5; TRBD2 might be the D (6 bases). Per germline, CDR1 MNHNS and CDR2 SASEGT. CDR3 size: 14 residues. The germline V and J ends were trimmed by 5 bases and 2 bases, with 12 bases remaining between them. DNA of the CDR3: TGTGCCAGCAGTATACGGGGGAGGCAAGAGACCCAGTACTTC. Its translation is CASSIRGRQETQYF.

This chain uses TRBV7-9 with TRBJ2-2; tentative D call: TRBD2 (7 bases). The CDR3 sequence is 13 residues long. CDR1 is SEHNR, CDR2 FQNEAQ, per germline (reference sequence). V was shortened by 5 bases and J by 6 bases, with 10 bases between the two germline ends. The CDR3: CASSHGGPGELFF. CDR3 DNA: TGTGCCAGCAGCCACGGGGGGCCCGGGGAGCTGTTTTTT.

This clone was counted a few times. This chain uses TRBV12-5 with TRBJ1-6; D is ambiguous. Germline V CDR1 and CDR2: LGHNT, FRNRAP. The CDR3 runs 15 residues. The V end lost 2 bases, the J end lost 10 bases, and 15 bases lay between the germline ends. The CDR3 here is CASGLLLADGSPLHF. The CDR3 DNA reads TGTGCTAGTGGTTTGTTGCTGGCGGATGGGTCACCCCTCCACTTT.

The rearrangement uses TRBV10-3 and TRBJ2-1; 7 nucleotides align to TRBD1. After removal of 6 bases from V and 0 bases from J, the junction contained 8 bases not matched to a gene. Germline CDR1 reads ENHRY; CDR2 reads SYGVKD. This CDR3 comprises 16 residues. CDR3 DNA: TGTGCCATCAGCCCGGACAGGACCCCCTCCTACAATGAGCAGTTCTTC. It encodes CAISPDRTPSYNEQFF.

The V call is TRBV13, the J call TRBJ2-1; TRBD2 is a possible D gene (6 bases). Germline-derived CDR1 and CDR2 are PRHDT and FYEKMQ (reference sequence). V lost 4 bases and J lost 0, with 16 bases in between. The CDR3 length is 17 residues. CDR3 loop: CASSSATRGHSYNEQFF. The CDR3 coding sequence is TGTGCCAGCAGCTCGGCGACTAGGGGCCACTCCTACAATGAGCAGTTCTTC. The full variable domain, completed using reference TRBV13 and TRBJ2-1, is AAGVIQSPRHLIKEKRETATLKCYPIPRHDTVYWYQQGPGQDPQFLISFYEKMQSDKGSIPDRFSAQQFSDYHSELNMSSLELGDSALYFCASSSATRGHSYNEQFFGPGTRLTVL.

The CDR3 spells CASSEGSAGGNEQFF. CDR3 DNA sequence: TGTGCCAGCAGTGAGGGTTCGGCGGGGGGGAATGAGCAGTTCTTC. J is TRBJ2-1 and V is TRBV6-1; the match to TRBD2 covers 9 bases. The CDR3 totals 15 residues. V lost 3 bases and J lost 7; bases outside the gene matches: 7. CDR1 MNHNS and CDR2 SASEGT come from the germline V gene.

This clone was recorded once. This rearrangement joins TRBV7-9 to TRBJ2-1; D unclear. CDR3 size: 11 residues. The V gene's germline CDR1 is SEHNR and CDR2 FQNEAQ (reference sequence). Trimming pared 3 bases from V and 14 bases from J, leaving 11 bases between. The CDR3 DNA reads TGTGCCAGCAGCTTTGGTCTTACTAAGTTCTTC. Translated: CASSFGLTKFF.

This rearrangement joins TRBV5-1 to TRBJ2-1; tentative D call: TRBD2 (6 bases). V lost 0 bases and J lost 8, with 15 bases in between. There are 15 residues in the CDR3. Germline CDR1 SGHRS, CDR2 YFSETQ. As DNA, the CDR3 is TGCGCCAGCAGCTTGGAGGTCGGGAGTAGCTATGAGCAGTTCTTC. Translation: CASSLEVGSSYEQFF.

This clone was detected only a few times. J is TRBJ2-4 and V is TRBV4-3, with 13 positions matching TRBD2. The length of the CDR3 is 18 residues. J gave up 0 bases and V 4 bases, and 6 bases lay outside the gene matches. Germline loops: CDR1 LGHNA, CDR2 YSLEER. CDR3 sequence: CASSPGLAGLLAKNIQYF. In DNA form, the CDR3 reads TGCGCCAGCAGCCCGGGACTAGCGGGGCTCCTAGCCAAAAACATTCAGTACTTC.